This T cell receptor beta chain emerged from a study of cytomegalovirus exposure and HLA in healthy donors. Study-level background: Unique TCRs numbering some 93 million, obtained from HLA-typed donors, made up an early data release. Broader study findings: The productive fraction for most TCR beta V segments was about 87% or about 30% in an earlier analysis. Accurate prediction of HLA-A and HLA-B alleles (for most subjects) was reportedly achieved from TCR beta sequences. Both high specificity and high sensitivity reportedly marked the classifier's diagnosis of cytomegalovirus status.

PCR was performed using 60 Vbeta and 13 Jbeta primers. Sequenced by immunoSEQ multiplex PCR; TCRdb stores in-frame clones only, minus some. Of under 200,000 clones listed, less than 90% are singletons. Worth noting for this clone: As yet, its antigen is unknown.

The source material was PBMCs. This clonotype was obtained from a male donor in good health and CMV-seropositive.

The CDR3 DNA sequence: TGTGCCAGCAGCTTAAACGGGGATAAGGTGGCGGATACGCAGTATTTT. Translating it yields CASSLNGDKVADTQYF. The gene calls are TRBV5-7 and TRBJ2-3; a possible D gene is TRBD2 (5 bases). TRBV5-7 is classed as an ORF, of uncertain function. Trimming removed 2 bases at V and 6 bases at J, with 19 bases between. This CDR3 has 16 amino acids.